In this sample, the clone carrying this TCR beta chain turned up many times. Its antigen remains unknown. Presence of unique molecular identifiers characterized the TCR beta cDNA libraries. Each sample of about 0.9 to 11 million input T cells yielded around 500,000 cDNA molecules, so each molecule approximated one T cell. TCRdb used MiXCR to reprocess the PCR reads, holding one entry per CDR3 protein. The profile shows about 540,000 distinct CDR3 sequences, 30% to 40% of them singletons. This sample was included in a study of post-analysis software for immune sequencing data. Whole-study context: The patients showed relapsing-remitting, secondary progressive and progressive-relapsing multiple sclerosis courses. Study-wide findings and caveats: Normalized Chao1 diversity was significantly reduced in patients versus controls. TRBV5-6, TRBV5-1 and TRBV20-1 belonged to a set of about five TRBV segments that were more frequent in patients than controls. The F measure placed samples prepared in the same batch into strongly shared clusters.

The CDR3 has 13 residues. Germline CDR1 MNHEY, CDR2 SVGAGI. Deletions cut 6 bases from V and 2 bases from J, with 10 bases between. The chain combines TRBV6-5 with TRBJ1-1, with a possible D match to TRBD1 (5 bases). Sequenced material: blood. This clonotype was obtained from a girl younger than 18 with multiple sclerosis. As DNA, the CDR3 is TGTGCCAGCAGGGCCGGACAAAACACTGAAGCTTTCTTT. Protein: CASRAGQNTEAFF.